A selection of T cell receptor beta chains follows, all from one sample in a study of human T cells and chemical hapten exposure. TCRdb analysed the RACE reads with MiXCR anew, one entry per CDR3 protein. There are around 120,000 distinct CDR3 sequences in the sample; about 13% occur only once, and around 0.99% lies in the top ten. Here the sequenced sample was whole blood, taken in connection with sensitization to the hapten diphenylcyclopropenone (DPC). These receptors were taken from a man aged 18 to 29 with alopecia areata. Some clones in this sample may be carry-over from other donors' samples. Both conserved end residues are part of each CDR3. A D gene is named only where the DNA matches it firmly.

D	V	J	CDR3
-	TRBV11-2	TRBJ2-1	CASSLEVADYNEQFF
TRBD2	TRBV7-8	TRBJ2-1	CASSSPRGGIMDEQFF
-	TRBV19	TRBJ1-6	CASKPNRDSYNSPLHF
TRBD2	TRBV7-9	TRBJ2-1	CASSLAGLASNEQFF
TRBD1	TRBV7-2	TRBJ1-6	CASSLLNRGLSPLHF
-	TRBV6-2/TRBV6-3	TRBJ1-1	CASRSAGKNTEAFF
-	TRBV6-2/TRBV6-3	TRBJ2-7	CASSYSAPGPYEQYF
-	TRBV28	TRBJ1-5	CASSPATRRGLGHF
-	TRBV27	TRBJ2-1	CASSATDPFGWVNEQFF
TRBD2	TRBV6-2/TRBV6-3	TRBJ2-1	CASVHTGGPVNEQFF
-	TRBV3-1	TRBJ1-5	CASSLGTGGNQPQHF
-	TRBV11-2	TRBJ2-2	CASDAGTYAAGELFF
-	TRBV6-2/TRBV6-3	TRBJ1-2	CASSPVPGTPYGYTF
-	TRBV4-2	TRBJ2-7	CASSQDSEQYF
TRBD1	TRBV18	TRBJ1-2	CASSPAEDMGQNYGYTF
-	TRBV19	TRBJ2-3	CASSLGALTDTQYF